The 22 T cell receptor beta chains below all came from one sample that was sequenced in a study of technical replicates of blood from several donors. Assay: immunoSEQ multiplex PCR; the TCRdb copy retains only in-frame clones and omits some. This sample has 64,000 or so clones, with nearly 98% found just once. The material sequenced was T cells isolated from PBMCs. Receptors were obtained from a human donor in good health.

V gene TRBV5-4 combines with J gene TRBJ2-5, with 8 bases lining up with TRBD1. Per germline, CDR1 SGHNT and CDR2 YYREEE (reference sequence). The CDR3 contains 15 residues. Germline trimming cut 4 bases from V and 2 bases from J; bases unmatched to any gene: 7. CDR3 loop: CASSPRDRMQETQYF. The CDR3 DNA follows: TGTGCCAGCAGCCCCCGGGACAGGATGCAAGAGACCCAGTACTTC. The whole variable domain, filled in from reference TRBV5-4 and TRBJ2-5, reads ETGVTQSPTHLIKTRGQQVTLRCSSQSGHNTVSWYQQALGQGPQFIFQYYREEENGRGNFPPRFSGLQFPNYSSELNVNALELDDSALYLCASSPRDRMQETQYFGPGTRLLVL.

The DNA of the CDR3 is TGTGCCAGCAGCCAGGTTGCGGGGGAGCAGTACTTC. It specifies CASSQVAGEQYF. The V and J genes are TRBV4-2 and TRBJ2-7, with TRBD2 as a possible D gene (6 bases). This CDR3 region has 12 residues. V lost 3 bases to trimming and J lost 7 bases, with 10 bases between them. The germline V gene encodes CDR1 LGHNA and CDR2 YNFKEQ.

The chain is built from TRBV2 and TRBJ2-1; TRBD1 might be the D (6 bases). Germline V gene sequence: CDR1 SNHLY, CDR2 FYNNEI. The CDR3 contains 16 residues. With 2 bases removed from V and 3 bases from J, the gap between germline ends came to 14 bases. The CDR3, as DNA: TGTGCCAGCAGTGAAAGCGAGGCAGGGGACTACAATGAGCAGTTCTTC. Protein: CASSESEAGDYNEQFF.

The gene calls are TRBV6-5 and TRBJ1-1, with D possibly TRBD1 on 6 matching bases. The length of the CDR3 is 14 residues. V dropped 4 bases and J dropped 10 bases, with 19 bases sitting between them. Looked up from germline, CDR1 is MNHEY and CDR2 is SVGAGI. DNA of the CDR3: TGTGCCAGCAGTTCTCTTGGGCGGCCGACAGGAGCTTTCTTT. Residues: CASSSLGRPTGAFF.

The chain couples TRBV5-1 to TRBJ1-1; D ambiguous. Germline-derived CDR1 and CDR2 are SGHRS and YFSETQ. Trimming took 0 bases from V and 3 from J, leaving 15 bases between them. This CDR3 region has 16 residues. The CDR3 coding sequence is TGCGCCAGCAGCTTGGGGGAGTCATTGAGGGACACTGAAGCTTTCTTT. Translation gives CASSLGESLRDTEAFF.

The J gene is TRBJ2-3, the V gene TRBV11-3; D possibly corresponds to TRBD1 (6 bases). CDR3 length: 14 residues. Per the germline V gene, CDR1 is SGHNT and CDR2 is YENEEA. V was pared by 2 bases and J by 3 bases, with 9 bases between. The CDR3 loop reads CASSLRGMTDTQYF. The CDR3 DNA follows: TGTGCCAGCAGCTTAAGGGGGATGACAGATACGCAGTATTTT.

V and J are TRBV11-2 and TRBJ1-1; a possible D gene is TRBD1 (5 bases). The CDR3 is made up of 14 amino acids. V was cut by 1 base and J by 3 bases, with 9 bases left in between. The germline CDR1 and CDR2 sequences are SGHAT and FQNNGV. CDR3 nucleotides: TGTGCCAGCAGCTTAGTCAGGGTACACACTGAAGCTTTCTTT. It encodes CASSLVRVHTEAFF.

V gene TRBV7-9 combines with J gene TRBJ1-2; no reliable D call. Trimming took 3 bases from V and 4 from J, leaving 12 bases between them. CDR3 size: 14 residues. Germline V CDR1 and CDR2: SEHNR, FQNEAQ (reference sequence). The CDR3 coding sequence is TGTGCCAGCAGCTTTGAGGGCGGAGCCTATGGCTACACCTTC. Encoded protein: CASSFEGGAYGYTF. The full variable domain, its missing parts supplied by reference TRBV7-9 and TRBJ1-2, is DTGVSQNPRHKITKRGQNVTFRCDPISEHNRLYWYRQTLGQGPEFLTYFQNEAQLEKSRLLSDRFSAERPKGSFSTLEIQRTEQGDSAMYLCASSFEGGAYGYTFGSGTRLTVV.

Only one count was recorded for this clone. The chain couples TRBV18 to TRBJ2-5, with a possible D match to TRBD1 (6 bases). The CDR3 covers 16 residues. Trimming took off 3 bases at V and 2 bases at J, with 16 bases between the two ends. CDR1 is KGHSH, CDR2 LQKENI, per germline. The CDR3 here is CASSPSAGALQETQYF. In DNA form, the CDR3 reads TGTGCCAGCTCACCTTCTGCAGGGGCGTTACAAGAGACCCAGTACTTC.

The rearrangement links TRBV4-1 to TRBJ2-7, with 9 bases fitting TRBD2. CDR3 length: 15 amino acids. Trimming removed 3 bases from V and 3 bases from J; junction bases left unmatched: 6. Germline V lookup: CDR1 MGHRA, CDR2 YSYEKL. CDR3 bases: TGCGCCAGCAGCCACGTTCTGACTAGCGGCTACGAGCAGTACTTC. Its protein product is CASSHVLTSGYEQYF.

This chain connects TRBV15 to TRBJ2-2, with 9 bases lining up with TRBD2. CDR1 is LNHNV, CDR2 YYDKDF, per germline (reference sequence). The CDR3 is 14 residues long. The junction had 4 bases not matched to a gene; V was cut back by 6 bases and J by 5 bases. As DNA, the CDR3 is TGTGCCACCAGGACTAGCGGCCCTACCGGGGAGCTGTTTTTT. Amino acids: CATRTSGPTGELFF.

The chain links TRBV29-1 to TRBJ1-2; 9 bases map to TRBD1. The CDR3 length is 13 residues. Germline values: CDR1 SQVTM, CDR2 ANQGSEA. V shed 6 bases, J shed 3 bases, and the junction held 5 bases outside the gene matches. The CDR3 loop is CSVTGGRDYGYTF. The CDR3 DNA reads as TGCAGCGTCACAGGGGGCCGGGACTATGGCTACACCTTC.

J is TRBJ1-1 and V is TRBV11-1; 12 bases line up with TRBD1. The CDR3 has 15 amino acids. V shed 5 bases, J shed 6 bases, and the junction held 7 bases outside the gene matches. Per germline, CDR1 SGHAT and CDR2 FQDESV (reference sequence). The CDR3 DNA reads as TGTGCCAGCAGCCCCGGGACAGGGGGCAGGGCTGAAGCTTTCTTT. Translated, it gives CASSPGTGGRAEAFF.

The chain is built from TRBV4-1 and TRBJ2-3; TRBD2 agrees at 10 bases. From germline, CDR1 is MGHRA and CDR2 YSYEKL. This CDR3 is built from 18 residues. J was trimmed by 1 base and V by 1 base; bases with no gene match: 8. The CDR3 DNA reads TGCGCCAGCAGCCAAGGGCTAGCGGGAGTCGGGGGCACAGATACGCAGTATTTT. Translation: CASSQGLAGVGGTDTQYF.

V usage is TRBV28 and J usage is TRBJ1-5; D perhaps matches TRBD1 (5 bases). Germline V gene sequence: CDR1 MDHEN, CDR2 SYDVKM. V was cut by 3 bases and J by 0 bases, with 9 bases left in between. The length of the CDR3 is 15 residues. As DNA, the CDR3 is TGTGCCAGCAGTTTTGCCAGGGCTAGCAATCAGCCCCAGCATTTT. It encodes CASSFARASNQPQHF.

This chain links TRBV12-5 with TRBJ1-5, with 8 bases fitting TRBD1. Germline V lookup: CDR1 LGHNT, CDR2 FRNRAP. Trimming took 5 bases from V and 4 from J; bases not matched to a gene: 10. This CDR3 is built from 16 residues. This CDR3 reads CASGPRTGPTNQPQHF. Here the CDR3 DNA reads TGTGCTAGTGGTCCTCGGACAGGGCCCACAAATCAGCCCCAGCATTTT.

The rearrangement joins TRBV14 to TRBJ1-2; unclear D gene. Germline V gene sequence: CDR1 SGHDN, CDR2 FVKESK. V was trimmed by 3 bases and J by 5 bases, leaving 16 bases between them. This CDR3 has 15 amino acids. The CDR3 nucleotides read TGTGCCAGCAGCCAGTCATTTACAGCCGAATATGGCTACACCTTC. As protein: CASSQSFTAEYGYTF.

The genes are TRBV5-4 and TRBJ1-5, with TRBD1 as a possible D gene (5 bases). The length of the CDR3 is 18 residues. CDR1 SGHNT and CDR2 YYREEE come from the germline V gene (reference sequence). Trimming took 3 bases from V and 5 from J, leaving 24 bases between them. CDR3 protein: CASSWGVFEPNDDQPQHF. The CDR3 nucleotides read TGTGCCAGCAGCTGGGGCGTCTTTGAGCCGAACGACGATCAGCCCCAGCATTTT.

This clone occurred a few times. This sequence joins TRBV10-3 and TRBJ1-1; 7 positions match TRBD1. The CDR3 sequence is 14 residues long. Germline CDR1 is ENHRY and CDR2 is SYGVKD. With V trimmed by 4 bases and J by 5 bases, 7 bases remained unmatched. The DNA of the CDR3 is TGTGCCATCAGTGGCCAGGGGGGAGGTACTGAAGCTTTCTTT. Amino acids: CAISGQGGGTEAFF.

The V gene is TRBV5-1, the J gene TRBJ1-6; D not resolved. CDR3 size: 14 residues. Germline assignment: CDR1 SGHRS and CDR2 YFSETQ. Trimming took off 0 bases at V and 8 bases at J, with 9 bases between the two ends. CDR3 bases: TGCGCCAGCAGCTTGGCCGGGAAGGATTCACCCCTCCACTTT. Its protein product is CASSLAGKDSPLHF.

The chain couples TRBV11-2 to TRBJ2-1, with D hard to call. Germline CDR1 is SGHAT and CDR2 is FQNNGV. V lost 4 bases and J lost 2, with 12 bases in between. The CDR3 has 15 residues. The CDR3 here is CASSSRLSTYNEQFF. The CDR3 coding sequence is TGTGCCAGCAGCTCCCGACTCTCCACCTACAATGAGCAGTTCTTC.

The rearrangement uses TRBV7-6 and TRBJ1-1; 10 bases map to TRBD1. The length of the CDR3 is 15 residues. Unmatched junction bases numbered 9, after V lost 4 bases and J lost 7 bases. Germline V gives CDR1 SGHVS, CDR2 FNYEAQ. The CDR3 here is CASSSPGTGALEAFF. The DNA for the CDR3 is TGTGCCAGCAGCTCCCCCGGGACAGGGGCCCTTGAAGCTTTCTTT.